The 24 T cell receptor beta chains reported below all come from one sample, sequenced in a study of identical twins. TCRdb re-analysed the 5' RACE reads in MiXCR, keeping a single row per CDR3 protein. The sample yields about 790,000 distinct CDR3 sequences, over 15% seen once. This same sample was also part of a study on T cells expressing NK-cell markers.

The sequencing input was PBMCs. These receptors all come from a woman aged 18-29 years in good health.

The CDR3 region has the DNA TGTGCCAGCAAGGGACTAGCGGGAGGGGGAGAGACCCAGTACTTC. Residues: CASKGLAGGGETQYF. The rearrangement uses TRBV12-3 or TRBV12-4 and TRBJ2-5, with TRBD2 matching 16 bases. CDR3 length equals 15 residues. The ends lost 7 bases at V and 4 bases at J; junction bases unmatched: 3.

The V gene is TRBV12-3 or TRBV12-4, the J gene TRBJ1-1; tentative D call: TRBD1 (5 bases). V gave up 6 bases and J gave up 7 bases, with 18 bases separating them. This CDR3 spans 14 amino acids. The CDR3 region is CASSLLMGRFEAFF. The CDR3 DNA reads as TGTGCCAGCAGCCTACTAATGGGGCGATTTGAAGCTTTCTTT.

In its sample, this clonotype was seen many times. The DNA for the CDR3 is TGCAGTGCTGCGGGACAGGGGCCCACAGATACGCAGTATTTT. Protein sequence: CSAAGQGPTDTQYF. The chain carries TRBV20-1 and TRBJ2-3; 10 nucleotides line up with TRBD1. Per the germline V gene, CDR1 is DFQATT and CDR2 is SNEGSKA (reference sequence). V lost 5 bases to trimming and J lost 2 bases; unmatched junction nucleotides: 4. The CDR3 runs 14 residues.

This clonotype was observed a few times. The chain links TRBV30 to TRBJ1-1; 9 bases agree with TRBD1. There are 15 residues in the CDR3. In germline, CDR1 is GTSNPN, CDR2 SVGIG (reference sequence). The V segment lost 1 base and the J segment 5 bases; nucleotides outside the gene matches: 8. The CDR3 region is CAWSAPYRGRTEAFF. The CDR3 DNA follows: TGTGCCTGGAGTGCCCCTTACAGGGGGCGAACTGAAGCTTTCTTT.

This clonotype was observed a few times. Here the CDR3 reads CASSSGTANSYEQYF. DNA for the CDR3: TGCGCCAGCAGCTCAGGGACAGCGAACTCCTACGAGCAGTACTTC. The chain has TRBV5-1 and TRBJ2-7, with 7 nucleotides matching TRBD1. CDR1 SGHRS and CDR2 YFSETQ come from the germline V gene. The CDR3 spans 15 residues. Losses at the gene ends were 3 bases for V and 0 bases for J; bases not matched to a gene: 6.

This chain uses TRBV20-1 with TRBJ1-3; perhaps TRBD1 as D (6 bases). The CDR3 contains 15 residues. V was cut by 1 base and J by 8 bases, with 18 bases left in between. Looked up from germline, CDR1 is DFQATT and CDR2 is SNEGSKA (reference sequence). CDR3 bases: TGCAGTGCTAGAGGCATTCCGACAGGAGGCGACACCATATATTTT. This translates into CSARGIPTGGDTIYF.

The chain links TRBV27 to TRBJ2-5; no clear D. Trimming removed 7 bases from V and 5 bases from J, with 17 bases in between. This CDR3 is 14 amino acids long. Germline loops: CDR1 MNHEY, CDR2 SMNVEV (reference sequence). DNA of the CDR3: TGTGCCAGCATGACAAGTACTACCGCGGAGACCCAGTACTTC. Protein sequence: CASMTSTTAETQYF.

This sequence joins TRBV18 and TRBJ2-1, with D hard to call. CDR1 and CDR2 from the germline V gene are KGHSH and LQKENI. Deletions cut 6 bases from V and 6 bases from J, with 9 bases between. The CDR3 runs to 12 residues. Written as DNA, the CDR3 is TGTGCCAGCTCTCCCGCCGTCAATGAGCAGTTCTTC. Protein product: CASSPAVNEQFF.

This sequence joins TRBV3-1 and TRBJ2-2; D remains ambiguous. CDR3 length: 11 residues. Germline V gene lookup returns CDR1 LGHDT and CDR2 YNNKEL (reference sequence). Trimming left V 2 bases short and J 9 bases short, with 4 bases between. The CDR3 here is CASSQSRELFF. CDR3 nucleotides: TGTGCCAGCAGCCAATCGAGGGAGCTGTTTTTT.

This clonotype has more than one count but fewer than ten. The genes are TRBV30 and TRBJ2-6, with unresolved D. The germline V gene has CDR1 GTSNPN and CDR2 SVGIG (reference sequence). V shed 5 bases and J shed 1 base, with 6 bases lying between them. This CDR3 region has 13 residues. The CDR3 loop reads CAWGVSGANVLTF. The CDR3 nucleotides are TGTGCCTGGGGGGTGTCTGGGGCCAACGTCCTGACTTTC.

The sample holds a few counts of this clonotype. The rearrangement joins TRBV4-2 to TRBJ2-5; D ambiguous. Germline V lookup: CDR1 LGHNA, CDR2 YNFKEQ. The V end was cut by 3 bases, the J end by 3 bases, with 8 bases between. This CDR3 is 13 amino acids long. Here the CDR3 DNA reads TGTGCCAGCAGCCACGGTGGGGAAGAGACCCAGTACTTC. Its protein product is CASSHGGEETQYF.

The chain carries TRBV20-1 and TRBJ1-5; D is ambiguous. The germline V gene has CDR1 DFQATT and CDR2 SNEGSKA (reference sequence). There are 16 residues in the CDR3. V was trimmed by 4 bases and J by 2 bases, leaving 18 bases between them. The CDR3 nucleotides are TGCAGTGCTATTGGGCGCTCGTGGTATGGCAATCAGCCCCAGCATTTT. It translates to CSAIGRSWYGNQPQHF.

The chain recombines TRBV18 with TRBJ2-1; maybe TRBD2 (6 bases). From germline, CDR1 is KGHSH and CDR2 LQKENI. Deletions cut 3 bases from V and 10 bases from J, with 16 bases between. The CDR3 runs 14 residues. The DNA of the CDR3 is TGTGCCAGCTCACCGCCGACTAGACCTTCCGAGCAGTTCTTC. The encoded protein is CASSPPTRPSEQFF.

CDR3 nucleotide sequence: TGTGCCATCAGGAGGGAACCAGAGGGACACCCGAACACCGGGGAGCTGTTTTTT. This translates into CAIRREPEGHPNTGELFF. V usage is TRBV10-3 and J usage is TRBJ2-2; possibly TRBD1 for D (6 bases). CDR1 is ENHRY, CDR2 SYGVKD, per germline. The CDR3 length is 18 residues. Between the trimmed V and J ends, which lost 6 bases and 0 bases, there was a span of 20 bases.

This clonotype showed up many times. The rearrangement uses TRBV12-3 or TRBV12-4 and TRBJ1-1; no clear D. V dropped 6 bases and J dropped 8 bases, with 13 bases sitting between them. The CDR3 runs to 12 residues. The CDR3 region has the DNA TGTGCCAGCAGGCACAGACAAGTCGAAGCTTTCTTT. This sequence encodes CASRHRQVEAFF.

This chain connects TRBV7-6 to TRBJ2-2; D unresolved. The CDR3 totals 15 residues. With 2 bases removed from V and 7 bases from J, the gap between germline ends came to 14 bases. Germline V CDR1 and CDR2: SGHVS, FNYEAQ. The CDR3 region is CASSLIDSFFGELFF. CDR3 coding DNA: TGTGCCAGCAGCTTAATTGATAGCTTTTTCGGGGAGCTGTTTTTT.

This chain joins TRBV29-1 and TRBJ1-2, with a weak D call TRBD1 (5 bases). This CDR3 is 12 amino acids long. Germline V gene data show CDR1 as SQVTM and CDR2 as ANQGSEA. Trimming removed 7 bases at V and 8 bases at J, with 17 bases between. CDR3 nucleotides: TGCAGCGCCGCCCCAGGGTTCGGAGGCTACACCTTC. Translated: CSAAPGFGGYTF.

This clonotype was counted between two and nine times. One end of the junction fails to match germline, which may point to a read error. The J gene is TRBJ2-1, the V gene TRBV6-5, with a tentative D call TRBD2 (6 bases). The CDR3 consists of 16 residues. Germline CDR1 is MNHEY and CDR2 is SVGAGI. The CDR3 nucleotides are TGTGCCAGCAGTAACTCCCTAGCGAGCTCCTACAATGAGCAGTTCTTC. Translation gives CASSNSLASSYNEQFF.

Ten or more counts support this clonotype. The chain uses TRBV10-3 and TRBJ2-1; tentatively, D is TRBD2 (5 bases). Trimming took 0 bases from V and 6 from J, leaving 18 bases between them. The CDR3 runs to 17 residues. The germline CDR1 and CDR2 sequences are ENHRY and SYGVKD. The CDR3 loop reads CAISESGSESSLNEQFF. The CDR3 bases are TGTGCCATCAGTGAGTCAGGTAGCGAGTCGAGTCTCAATGAGCAGTTCTTC.

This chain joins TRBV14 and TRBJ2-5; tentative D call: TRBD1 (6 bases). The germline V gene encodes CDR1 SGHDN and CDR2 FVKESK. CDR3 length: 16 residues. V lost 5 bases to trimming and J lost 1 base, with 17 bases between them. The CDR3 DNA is TGTGCCAGCAGCTCTACCGTCGGGACACTCCAAGAGACCCAGTACTTC. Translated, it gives CASSSTVGTLQETQYF.

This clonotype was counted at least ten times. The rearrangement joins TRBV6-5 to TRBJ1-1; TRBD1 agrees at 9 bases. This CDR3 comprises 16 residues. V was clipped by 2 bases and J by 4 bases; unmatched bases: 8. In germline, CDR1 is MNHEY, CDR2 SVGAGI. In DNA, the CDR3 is TGTGCCAGCAGTTACCTGGGGACAGGGTTGGGCACTGAAGCTTTCTTT. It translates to CASSYLGTGLGTEAFF.

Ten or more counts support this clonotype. CDR3 sequence (DNA): TGCAGGACGGTGACAGGGGACCATGAGCAGTTCTTC. Residues: CRTVTGDHEQFF. The chain recombines TRBV29-1 with TRBJ2-1; 8 bases are shared with TRBD1. The CDR3 is 12 residues long. Per the germline V gene, CDR1 is SQVTM and CDR2 is ANQGSEA.

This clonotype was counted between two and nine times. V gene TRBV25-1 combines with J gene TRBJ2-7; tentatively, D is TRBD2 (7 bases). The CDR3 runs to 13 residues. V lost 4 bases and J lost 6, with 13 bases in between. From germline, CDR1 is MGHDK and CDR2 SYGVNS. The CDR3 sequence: CASSGKRGGEQYF. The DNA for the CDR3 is TGTGCCAGCAGTGGTAAAAGGGGGGGCGAGCAGTACTTC.

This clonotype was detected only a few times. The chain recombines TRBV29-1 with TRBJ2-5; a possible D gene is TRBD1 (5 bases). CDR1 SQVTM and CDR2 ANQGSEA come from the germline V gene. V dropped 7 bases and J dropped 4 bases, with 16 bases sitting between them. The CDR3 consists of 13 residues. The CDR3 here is CSALRQRRETQYF. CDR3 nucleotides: TGCAGCGCCTTACGACAGAGACGAGAGACCCAGTACTTC.